This T cell receptor beta chain stems from a study of blood T cells in healthy people across ages. The table lists this clonotype with a count of one. Alongside a J-beta primer mix, a sample-barcoded 5' primer served in a second PCR lasting 7 to 11 cycles. Each CDR3 protein is one row after TCRdb ran MiXCR on the 5' RACE reads. The table records about 1.1 million distinct CDR3 sequences, more than 30% of them present only once. The V and J ends lost 0 bases and 1 base respectively, with 3 bases between them. The germline gives CDR1 DFQATT, CDR2 SNEGSKA (reference sequence). This CDR3 region has 12 residues.

The chain couples TRBV20-1 to TRBJ1-1; D unresolved. The receptor was derived from a man aged 18 to 35 in good health. Sequenced sample: blood. CDR3 sequence: CSARERNTEAFF. The CDR3 coding sequence is TGCAGTGCTAGAGAAAGGAACACTGAAGCTTTCTTT.